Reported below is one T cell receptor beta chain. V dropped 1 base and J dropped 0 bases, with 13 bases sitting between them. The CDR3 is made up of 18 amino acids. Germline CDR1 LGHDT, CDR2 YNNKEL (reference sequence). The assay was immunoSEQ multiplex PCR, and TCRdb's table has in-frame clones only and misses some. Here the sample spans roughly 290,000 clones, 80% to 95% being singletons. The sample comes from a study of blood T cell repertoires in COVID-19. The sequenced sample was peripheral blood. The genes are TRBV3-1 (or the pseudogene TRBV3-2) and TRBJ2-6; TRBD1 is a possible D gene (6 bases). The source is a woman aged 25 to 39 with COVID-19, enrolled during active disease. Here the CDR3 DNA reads TGTGCCAGCAGCCAAGTTCTTGGGGGCGCCTCTGGGGCCAACGTCCTGACTTTC. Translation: CASSQVLGGASGANVLTF.